The 23 T cell receptor beta chains given below trace back to one sample, sequenced in a study of cytomegalovirus exposure and HLA in healthy donors. Primers included in the PCR were 60 Vbeta and 13 Jbeta primers. Here immunoSEQ multiplex PCR was the method, and the copy in TCRdb shows in-frame clones only, minus some. The sample includes approximately 150,000 clones, 75% to 90% seen only once; the top ten take approximately 2%. The specimen was PBMCs. The origin of the receptors is a human donor in good health.

The gene calls are TRBV13 and TRBJ2-3; D is possibly TRBD1 (6 bases). V lost 2 bases and J 2 bases, leaving 20 bases between the germline ends. The CDR3 loop spans 18 amino acids. From germline, CDR1 is PRHDT and CDR2 FYEKMQ (reference sequence). CDR3 coding DNA: TGTGCCAGCAGCTTACAGGGGTGGTCGACGGAATTCACAGATACGCAGTATTTT. Amino acid sequence: CASSLQGWSTEFTDTQYF.

This clone has a single count. The chain employs TRBV7-2 and TRBJ2-7; tentative D call: TRBD1 (8 bases). V gave up 5 bases and J gave up 4 bases, with 15 bases separating them. The germline V gene has CDR1 SGHTA and CDR2 FQGNSA. This CDR3 region has 14 residues. The CDR3 DNA reads TGTGCCAGCAGCCTACTACAGGGGGGGTACGAGCAGTACTTC. The encoded protein is CASSLLQGGYEQYF.

The chain carries TRBV11-3 and TRBJ2-5; TRBD2 agrees at 12 bases. There are 16 residues in the CDR3. CDR1 is SGHNT, CDR2 YENEEA, per germline. J was trimmed by 5 bases and V by 5 bases; bases with no gene match: 9. The CDR3 region is CASSLRTSGGTETQYF. The CDR3 nucleotides read TGTGCCAGCAGCCTACGTACTAGCGGGGGGACGGAGACCCAGTACTTC.

This clone was observed a handful of times. The chain combines TRBV7-9 with TRBJ1-4; perhaps TRBD1 as D (6 bases). CDR3 length equals 15 residues. V was trimmed by 5 bases and J by 0 bases, leaving 10 bases between them. Per germline, CDR1 SEHNR and CDR2 FQNEAQ (reference sequence). CDR3 sequence (DNA): TGTGCCAGCAGCCGGAGGACAGCAACTAATGAAAAACTGTTTTTT. It encodes CASSRRTATNEKLFF.

The chain combines TRBV7-2 with TRBJ2-3; weak D call: TRBD1 (5 bases). Trimming took 5 bases from V and 5 from J, leaving 11 bases between them. Germline V gene lookup returns CDR1 SGHTA and CDR2 FQGNSA. This CDR3 comprises 13 residues. This CDR3 reads CASSPGILDTQYF. The CDR3 nucleotides are TGTGCCAGCAGCCCAGGGATTTTAGATACGCAGTATTTT.

The chain links TRBV29-1 to TRBJ2-1; 9 bases agree with TRBD2. V dropped 3 bases and J dropped 9; count of bases not matched to a gene: 9. The CDR3 spans 14 residues. The germline V gene has CDR1 SQVTM and CDR2 ANQGSEA. The CDR3 spells CSVDRGGGGGEQFF. The CDR3 DNA reads TGCAGCGTTGATCGCGGGGGGGGTGGTGGTGAGCAGTTCTTC.

The V call is TRBV2, the J call TRBJ1-6; 7 bases map to TRBD1. Germline trimming cut 9 bases from V and 6 bases from J; bases unmatched to any gene: 8. Per germline, CDR1 SNHLY and CDR2 FYNNEI. The CDR3 has 14 amino acids. CDR3 sequence (DNA): TGTGCCAGTCTCCCGGGACAGATTAATTCACCCCTCCACTTT. Translation: CASLPGQINSPLHF.

The V and J genes are TRBV6-5 and TRBJ1-1, with 9 bases matching TRBD1. With 4 bases clipped from V and 6 bases from J, the junction kept 3 bases outside the gene matches. CDR1 and CDR2 from the germline V gene are MNHEY and SVGAGI. This CDR3 comprises 13 residues. CDR3 loop: CASSWDRVAEAFF. In DNA form, the CDR3 reads TGTGCCAGCAGTTGGGACAGGGTAGCTGAAGCTTTCTTT.

In regard to this clone: Different DNA sequences within this sample yield the same CDR3. This chain connects TRBV7-9 to TRBJ1-1; D unresolved. V was shortened by 2 bases and J by 4 bases, with 8 bases between the two germline ends. Germline V gene data show CDR1 as SEHNR and CDR2 as FQNEAQ (reference sequence). This CDR3 spans 13 amino acids. The CDR3 bases are TGTGCCAGCAGCTTAAGTCGGGGCACTGAAGCTTTCTTT. It is translated as CASSLSRGTEAFF.

The genes are TRBV4-2 and TRBJ2-2; possible D gene TRBD2, 5 bases. CDR1 is LGHNA and CDR2 is YNFKEQ in the germline V gene. The CDR3 consists of 15 residues. Trimming took 0 bases from V and 1 from J, leaving 6 bases between them. CDR3 in DNA: TGTGCCAGCAGCCAAGATCGGGGGAACACCGGGGAGCTGTTTTTT. It translates to CASSQDRGNTGELFF.

The chain employs TRBV6-5 and TRBJ2-3; D call uncertain. The germline V and J ends were trimmed by 6 bases and 2 bases, with 15 bases remaining between them. This CDR3 comprises 15 residues. The germline CDR1 and CDR2 sequences are MNHEY and SVGAGI. CDR3 in amino acids: CASSSSLILTDTQYF. The CDR3 bases are TGTGCCAGCAGCTCTTCCTTAATCCTCACAGATACGCAGTATTTT.

V and J are TRBV19 and TRBJ2-7, with 13 bases that match TRBD2. The germline CDR1 and CDR2 sequences are LNHDA and SQIVND (reference sequence). The CDR3 is made up of 13 amino acids. V lost 3 bases and J lost 10; bases outside the gene matches: 3. CDR3 sequence (DNA): TGTGCCAGTAGTATCACTAGCGGGGGGGCCCAGTACTTC. Translated: CASSITSGGAQYF.

The chain links TRBV4-1 to TRBJ2-5, with 8 bases lining up with TRBD2. Trimming at V came to 3 bases and at J to 4 bases, leaving 7 bases not matched to a gene. This CDR3 comprises 15 residues. Germline CDR1 is MGHRA and CDR2 is YSYEKL. The CDR3 loop is CASSHSTGGVETQYF. CDR3 bases: TGCGCCAGCAGCCACTCAACGGGGGGGGTAGAGACCCAGTACTTC.

The chain carries TRBV7-8 and TRBJ1-1; no reliable D call. Between the trimmed V and J ends, which lost 5 bases and 1 base, there was a span of 14 bases. The CDR3 has 15 amino acids. CDR1 is SGHVS and CDR2 is FQNEAQ in the germline V gene. The CDR3 DNA reads TGTGCCAGCAGCACTTACGGGTCTGGGAACACTGAAGCTTTCTTT. As protein: CASSTYGSGNTEAFF.

V and J are TRBV12-5 and TRBJ2-3; D may be TRBD2 (7 bases). CDR1 LGHNT and CDR2 FRNRAP come from the germline V gene. This CDR3 is 17 amino acids long. V lost 0 bases to trimming and J lost 2 bases, with 15 bases between them. The CDR3 DNA reads as TGTGCTAGTGGTTTGGTACCATCCGGGGGGCACACAGATACGCAGTATTTT. Residues: CASGLVPSGGHTDTQYF. Supplemented by reference TRBV12-5 and TRBJ2-3, the full variable domain reads DARVTQTPRHKVTEMGQEVTMRCQPILGHNTVFWYRQTMMQGLELLAYFRNRAPLDDSGMPKDRFSAEMPDATLATLKIQPSEPRDSAVYFCASGLVPSGGHTDTQYFGPGTRLTVL.

This chain links TRBV7-2 with TRBJ1-5, with 7 bases that match TRBD1. CDR3 length: 17 residues. The germline V gene has CDR1 SGHTA and CDR2 FQGNSA. V was clipped by 1 base and J by 0 bases; unmatched bases: 6. The CDR3 DNA sequence: TGTGCCAGCAGCTTAGGATACAGGGGTCTTAGCAATCAGCCCCAGCATTTT. Its protein is CASSLGYRGLSNQPQHF.

The gene calls are TRBV6-5 and TRBJ1-2; 9 bases match TRBD1. This CDR3 has 14 amino acids. V lost 6 bases, J lost 0 bases, and 2 bases stayed unmatched. Germline V CDR1 and CDR2: MNHEY, SVGAGI. CDR3 nucleotide sequence: TGTGCCAGCAGCCGGACAGGGGCTAACTATGGCTACACCTTC. Its protein product is CASSRTGANYGYTF.

V gene TRBV13 combines with J gene TRBJ2-3; 12 nucleotides line up with TRBD1. The CDR3 contains 16 residues. V lost 4 bases, J lost 6 bases, and 8 bases stayed unmatched. Looked up from germline, CDR1 is PRHDT and CDR2 is FYEKMQ (reference sequence). The CDR3 region is CASSWVGTGGADTQYF. In DNA form, the CDR3 reads TGTGCCAGCAGCTGGGTTGGGACAGGGGGCGCGGATACGCAGTATTTT.

The rearrangement links TRBV4-3 to TRBJ2-1, with a tentative D call TRBD2 (7 bases). Germline V gene sequence: CDR1 LGHNA, CDR2 YSLEER. CDR3 length: 17 residues. Trimming pared 0 bases from V and 5 bases from J, leaving 17 bases between. The CDR3 protein is CASSQEDIGGGHNEQFF. CDR3 DNA: TGCGCCAGCAGCCAAGAGGACATTGGCGGGGGCCACAATGAGCAGTTCTTC.

The chain links TRBV27 to TRBJ2-7; 10 bases match TRBD1. Germline CDR1 and CDR2: MNHEY and SMNVEV (reference sequence). CDR3 size: 16 residues. Unmatched junction bases numbered 4, after V lost 0 bases and J lost 2 bases. Here the CDR3 DNA reads TGTGCCAGCAGTTTATCGACAGGGGGCTTCGCCTACGAGCAGTACTTC. Translating gives CASSLSTGGFAYEQYF.

This chain connects TRBV27 to TRBJ2-3, with TRBD1 matching 7 bases. The V gene end was trimmed by 5 bases and the J gene end by 4 bases; junction bases not matched to a gene: 9. In germline, CDR1 is MNHEY, CDR2 SMNVEV (reference sequence). The length of the CDR3 is 15 residues. The CDR3 region has the DNA TGTGCCAGCAGTCCCCGACAGGGTTCGGCAGATACGCAGTATTTT. It specifies CASSPRQGSADTQYF.

This clone was seen once. V usage is TRBV4-3 and J usage is TRBJ2-3, with TRBD1 as a possible D gene (6 bases). Trimming took 0 bases from V and 2 from J, leaving 15 bases between them. Germline CDR1 reads LGHNA; CDR2 reads YSLEER. The CDR3 has 17 amino acids. The chain's CDR3 is CASSQEMGALTTDTQYF. In DNA, the CDR3 is TGCGCCAGCAGCCAAGAGATGGGGGCCCTAACCACAGATACGCAGTATTTT.

The chain is built from TRBV7-2 and TRBJ1-1, with TRBD1 matching over 10 bases. After removal of 4 bases from V and 3 bases from J, the junction contained 2 bases not matched to a gene. The CDR3 is 14 amino acids. Per germline, CDR1 SGHTA and CDR2 FQGNSA. CDR3 bases: TGTGCCAGCAGCTGGGACAGGGGTCACACTGAAGCTTTCTTT. Translation: CASSWDRGHTEAFF.